The rows below give T cell receptor beta chains drawn from one sample of a study of blood T cell repertoires in COVID-19. The assay was immunoSEQ multiplex PCR, and TCRdb's table has in-frame clones only and misses some. This table holds hundreds of thousands of clones, around 90% found once. Material for sequencing was peripheral blood. Receptors were obtained from a man in his sixties who had recovered from COVID-19. Both conserved end residues are part of each CDR3. Each record gives: V gene, clone size, D gene, J gene, CDR3 DNA, CDR3 protein. A D gene is named only where the DNA matches it firmly. The size entry is marked missing in some rows and otherwise reads once, few, many or a size class.

v_gene: TRBV3-1/TRBV3-2; abundance: .; d_gene: TRBD2; j_gene: TRBJ2-1; CDR3nt: TGTGCCAGCAGCCGCGGCCCGGGACTAGCGGGATACAATGAGCAGTTCTTC; CDR3aa: CASSRGPGLAGYNEQFF
v_gene: TRBV27; abundance: .; d_gene: .; j_gene: TRBJ1-4; CDR3nt: TGTGCCAGCAGCATAAAGGGGCAGGGGTGGGCAACTAATGAAAAACTGTTTTTT; CDR3aa: CASSIKGQGWATNEKLFF
v_gene: TRBV27; abundance: .; d_gene: TRBD1; j_gene: TRBJ2-7; CDR3nt: TGTGCCAGCAGTTTTGCTCCAGGGGGTATTTACGAGCAGTACTTC; CDR3aa: CASSFAPGGIYEQYF
v_gene: TRBV3-1/TRBV3-2; abundance: .; d_gene: TRBD1; j_gene: TRBJ2-2; CDR3nt: TGTGCCAGCAGCCAGGTCAGGGGGACCGGCACCGGGGAGCTGTTTTTT; CDR3aa: CASSQVRGTGTGELFF
v_gene: TRBV6-2/TRBV6-3; abundance: .; d_gene: TRBD1; j_gene: TRBJ2-2; CDR3nt: TGTGCCAGCAGTTACGTGGCAGGGGGCGTTGACGGGGAGCTGTTTTTT; CDR3aa: CASSYVAGGVDGELFF
v_gene: TRBV11-2; abundance: .; d_gene: .; j_gene: TRBJ2-1; CDR3nt: TGTGCCAGCAGACGACGGGAGAATGAGCAGTTCTTC; CDR3aa: CASRRRENEQFF
v_gene: TRBV6-1; abundance: once; d_gene: TRBD1; j_gene: TRBJ2-3; CDR3nt: TGTGCCAGCAGTGAAATGGCAGGGGGCGGCACAGATACGCAGTATTTT; CDR3aa: CASSEMAGGGTDTQYF
v_gene: TRBV5-4; abundance: .; d_gene: TRBD1; j_gene: TRBJ1-2; CDR3nt: TGTGCCAGCAGCTGGGACAGGGGTAACTATGGCTACACCTTC; CDR3aa: CASSWDRGNYGYTF
v_gene: TRBV6-6; abundance: .; d_gene: .; j_gene: TRBJ1-3; CDR3nt: TGTGCCAGCAGTTACCCCGGACTCTCTGGAAACACCATATATTTT; CDR3aa: CASSYPGLSGNTIYF
v_gene: TRBV3-1/TRBV3-2; abundance: .; d_gene: .; j_gene: TRBJ1-3; CDR3nt: TGTGCCAGCAGCCAAGATACGGGGGGAAACACCATATATTTT; CDR3aa: CASSQDTGGNTIYF
v_gene: TRBV28; abundance: .; d_gene: TRBD1; j_gene: TRBJ2-7; CDR3nt: TGTGCCAGCAGTCCGCCGGGACAGGGAACCTACGAGCAGTACTTC; CDR3aa: CASSPPGQGTYEQYF
v_gene: TRBV27; abundance: few; d_gene: TRBD2; j_gene: TRBJ2-7; CDR3nt: TGTGCCACCTCACTAGCGACACAGTACGAGCAGTACTTC; CDR3aa: CATSLATQYEQYF
v_gene: TRBV5-1; abundance: .; d_gene: TRBD2; j_gene: TRBJ2-1; CDR3nt: TGCGCCAGCAGCTTGTTAGCGGGGGATGGCGGAAATGAGCAGTTCTTC; CDR3aa: CASSLLAGDGGNEQFF
v_gene: TRBV4-3; abundance: .; d_gene: TRBD2; j_gene: TRBJ2-2; CDR3nt: TGCGCCAGCAGCCAGGGGGGAACTAGCGTCGGCACCGGGGAGCTGTTTTTT; CDR3aa: CASSQGGTSVGTGELFF
v_gene: TRBV2; abundance: .; d_gene: TRBD1; j_gene: TRBJ1-5; CDR3nt: TGTGCCAGCAGAGAGACAGGGGGCAATCAGCCCCAGCATTTT; CDR3aa: CASRETGGNQPQHF
v_gene: TRBV24-1; abundance: .; d_gene: TRBD1; j_gene: TRBJ2-3; CDR3nt: TGTGCCACCAGTGATGACAGGACAGGTAGCACAGATACGCAGTATTTT; CDR3aa: CATSDDRTGSTDTQYF
v_gene: TRBV7-2; abundance: .; d_gene: .; j_gene: TRBJ1-5; CDR3nt: TGTGCCAGCAGCCCCGCGGGGCGGGGTCAGCCCCAGCATTTT; CDR3aa: CASSPAGRGQPQHF
v_gene: TRBV6-6; abundance: .; d_gene: TRBD1; j_gene: TRBJ1-2; CDR3nt: TGTGCCAGCAGTTACTTGACAGGGTCTAGCGGCTACACCTTC; CDR3aa: CASSYLTGSSGYTF
v_gene: TRBV3-1/TRBV3-2; abundance: many; d_gene: TRBD1; j_gene: TRBJ1-3; CDR3nt: TGTGCCAGCAGCCAAGAACGGACAGGGGGCGGAAACACCATATATTTT; CDR3aa: CASSQERTGGGNTIYF
v_gene: TRBV6-1; abundance: .; d_gene: .; j_gene: TRBJ1-2; CDR3nt: TGTGCCAGCAGTGAAGCGACACAGGTAGTCTATGGCTACACCTTC; CDR3aa: CASSEATQVVYGYTF
v_gene: TRBV18; abundance: .; d_gene: .; j_gene: TRBJ2-7; CDR3nt: TGTGCCAGCTCCATAACCGGGGGGCCCTACGAGCAGTACTTC; CDR3aa: CASSITGGPYEQYF
v_gene: TRBV4-3; abundance: medium-sized; d_gene: TRBD2; j_gene: TRBJ2-1; CDR3nt: TGCGCCAGCAGCCAAGATGGTCGGCTAGCGGGAGATTACAATGAGCAGTTCTTC; CDR3aa: CASSQDGRLAGDYNEQFF
v_gene: TRBV24-1; abundance: .; d_gene: TRBD1; j_gene: TRBJ1-1; CDR3nt: TGTGCCACCAGTGATAACAGGGGGCTTACTGAAGCTTTCTTT; CDR3aa: CATSDNRGLTEAFF
v_gene: TRBV7-2; abundance: .; d_gene: .; j_gene: TRBJ2-2; CDR3nt: TGTGCCAGCAGCTTATTTTCAGGCTCGAACACCGGGGAGCTGTTTTTT; CDR3aa: CASSLFSGSNTGELFF
v_gene: TRBV28; abundance: .; d_gene: TRBD1; j_gene: TRBJ2-3; CDR3nt: TGTGCCAGCAGGACAGGGACAGATACGCAGTATTTT; CDR3aa: CASRTGTDTQYF
v_gene: TRBV28; abundance: .; d_gene: TRBD1; j_gene: TRBJ1-2; CDR3nt: TGTGCCAGCAGCCCTCCCGGGACAGGGGTTGGCTACACCTTC; CDR3aa: CASSPPGTGVGYTF
v_gene: TRBV6-6; abundance: .; d_gene: .; j_gene: TRBJ2-7; CDR3nt: TGTGCCAGCAGTGACCGGGTGGGCGAGCAGTACTTC; CDR3aa: CASSDRVGEQYF
v_gene: TRBV19; abundance: once; d_gene: .; j_gene: TRBJ1-1; CDR3nt: TGTGCCAGTAGTATTATAGTCAACACTGAAGCTTTCTTT; CDR3aa: CASSIIVNTEAFF
v_gene: TRBV3-1/TRBV3-2; abundance: .; d_gene: .; j_gene: TRBJ1-1; CDR3nt: TGTGCCAGCAGCCAAGATAGGAGGATAATTAAGACTGAAGCTTTCTTT; CDR3aa: CASSQDRRIIKTEAFF
v_gene: TRBV7-3; abundance: .; d_gene: .; j_gene: TRBJ2-1; CDR3nt: TGTGCCAGCAGCCCTATCCCAACCCAGGCCAATGAGCAGTTCTTC; CDR3aa: CASSPIPTQANEQFF
v_gene: TRBV6-5; abundance: .; d_gene: TRBD1; j_gene: TRBJ2-7; CDR3nt: TGTGCCAGCAGCCTGGACAGGGGCTACCGGTACTTC; CDR3aa: CASSLDRGYRYF
v_gene: TRBV6-1; abundance: .; d_gene: TRBD1; j_gene: TRBJ2-1; CDR3nt: TGTGCCAGCAGTGAAGGCAGGGGACAGGGGTACAATGAGCAGTTCTTC; CDR3aa: CASSEGRGQGYNEQFF
v_gene: TRBV7-8; abundance: .; d_gene: TRBD1; j_gene: TRBJ2-3; CDR3nt: TGTGCCAGCAGCTCATGGGACAGGGTCACAGATACGCAGTATTTT; CDR3aa: CASSSWDRVTDTQYF
v_gene: TRBV19; abundance: .; d_gene: .; j_gene: TRBJ1-5; CDR3nt: TGTGCCAGTAGTATCCCCAGGGGCCCGGAGGCCCAGCATTTT; CDR3aa: CASSIPRGPEAQHF